This T cell receptor beta chain came from a study of cytomegalovirus exposure and HLA in healthy donors. Study-level background: Most donors, around 81% of 350 to 450 genotyped, fell in the Caucasian-associated ancestry cluster.

This CDR3 is built from 15 residues. CDR1 SGHTS and CDR2 YDEGEE come from the germline V gene. A note on this clone: One end of the junction does not line up with germline, which may come from a read error.

Primers: 60 Vbeta forward and 13 Jbeta reverse. Using immunoSEQ multiplex PCR, the repertoire was profiled, and TCRdb retains in-frame clones only, with some absent. The repertoire includes around 150,000 clones, 78% of them detected once, and roughly 2.8% sits in the top ten. This TCR came from a male donor in good health and CMV-seronegative. Sequencing was carried out using PBMCs. This sequence joins TRBV5-8 and TRBJ2-1; TRBD1 matches at 8 bases. CDR3 bases: TGTGCCAGCAGCTTGCGGGCAGGGGGCCCGCCTAACACACTCTTC. This codes for CASSLRAGGPPNTLF.